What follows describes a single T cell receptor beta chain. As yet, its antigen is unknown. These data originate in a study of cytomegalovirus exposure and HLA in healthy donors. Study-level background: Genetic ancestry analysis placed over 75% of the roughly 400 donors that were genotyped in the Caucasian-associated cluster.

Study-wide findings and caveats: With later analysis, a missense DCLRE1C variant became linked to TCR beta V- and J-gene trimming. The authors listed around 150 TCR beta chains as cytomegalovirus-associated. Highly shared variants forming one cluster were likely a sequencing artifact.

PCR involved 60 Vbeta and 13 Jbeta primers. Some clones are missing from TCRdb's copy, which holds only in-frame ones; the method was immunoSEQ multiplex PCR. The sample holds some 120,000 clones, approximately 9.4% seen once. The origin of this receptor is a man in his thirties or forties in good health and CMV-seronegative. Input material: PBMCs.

The CDR3: CASNPRGGTDTQYF. The CDR3 DNA reads TGTGCCAGCAACCCTCGCGGTGGGACAGATACGCAGTATTTT. The chain combines TRBV7-3 with TRBJ2-3; D is undetermined. The CDR3 totals 14 residues. Trimming took off 7 bases at V and 3 bases at J, with 14 bases between the two ends. Germline values: CDR1 SGHTA, CDR2 FQGTGA.